Each of the 22 T cell receptor beta chains below was sequenced from the same sample in a study of OX40 agonist ivuxolimab in advanced cancers. Some clones are missing from TCRdb's copy, which holds only in-frame ones; the method was immunoSEQ multiplex PCR. The top ten hold 0.3% to 0.4% of the sample, which has 75,000 to 100,000 clones, roughly 91% seen once. The sample consisted of CD4+ or CD8+ T cells sorted from blood, taken in a trial of the OX40 agonist ivuxolimab. The receptors come from an adult with an advanced solid tumor such as melanoma, head and neck, liver or kidney cancer.

The V call is TRBV7-2, the J call TRBJ2-5, with 9 bases lining up with TRBD1. V gave up 5 bases and J gave up 9 bases; unmatched junction bases: 7. The CDR3 consists of 13 residues. Germline V CDR1 and CDR2: SGHTA, FQGNSA. In DNA, the CDR3 is TGTGCCAGCAGCCGGGACAGGGCCGGGGCCCAGTACTTC. It codes for CASSRDRAGAQYF.

J is TRBJ1-1 and V is TRBV2, with 7 bases matching TRBD1. After removal of 7 bases from V and 5 bases from J, the junction contained 7 bases not matched to a gene. Germline loops: CDR1 SNHLY, CDR2 FYNNEI. This CDR3 spans 13 amino acids. The CDR3 DNA follows: TGTGCCAGCACCCAGACAGGGTTTACTGAAGCTTTCTTT. As protein: CASTQTGFTEAFF.

The genes are TRBV9 and TRBJ2-1, with TRBD2 matching 10 bases. This CDR3 contains 18 residues. J was trimmed by 0 bases and V by 4 bases; bases with no gene match: 10. The germline gives CDR1 SGDLS, CDR2 YYNGEE. The CDR3 spells CASSSLDSGRYSYNEQFF. The CDR3 DNA is TGTGCCAGCAGCTCCCTTGATAGCGGGAGGTACTCCTACAATGAGCAGTTCTTC.

This sequence joins TRBV9 and TRBJ2-3; tentatively, D is TRBD2 (6 bases). This CDR3 comprises 17 residues. Looked up from germline, CDR1 is SGDLS and CDR2 is YYNGEE. V was pared by 3 bases and J by 4 bases, with 21 bases between. In DNA form, the CDR3 reads TGTGCCAGCAGCGGGGCCTCGGGGGAATTTTCGGCAGATACGCAGTATTTT. It yields the protein CASSGASGEFSADTQYF.

The chain joins TRBV5-1 to TRBJ2-7, with TRBD1 matching 7 bases. CDR3 length: 15 amino acids. The germline V gene encodes CDR1 SGHRS and CDR2 YFSETQ. V gave up 4 bases and J gave up 5 bases; unmatched junction bases: 12. In DNA, the CDR3 is TGCGCCAGCAGCCCCCCTTTGACAGGGCAGGACGAGCAGTACTTC. Translated, it gives CASSPPLTGQDEQYF.

This clone appeared a single time. The DNA for the CDR3 is TGCGCCAGCAGTCAAACAAATGCCGGGACAGTCCAAGAGACCCAGTACTTC. Its translation is CASSQTNAGTVQETQYF. V usage is TRBV4-1 and J usage is TRBJ2-5, with 7 bases fitting TRBD1. CDR1 and CDR2 (germline): MGHRA, YSYEKL. With 6 bases clipped from V and 1 base from J, the junction kept 14 bases outside the gene matches. This CDR3 is 17 amino acids long.

The chain combines TRBV5-1 with TRBJ2-7; 11 nucleotides align to TRBD1. The CDR3 consists of 16 residues. Germline loops: CDR1 SGHRS, CDR2 YFSETQ. J lost 1 base, V lost 4 bases, and 7 bases had no gene match. CDR3: CASSLGQGAFSYEQYF. The CDR3 bases are TGCGCCAGCAGCCTTGGACAGGGGGCCTTTTCCTACGAGCAGTACTTC.

The chain recombines TRBV5-5 with TRBJ2-1; 8 bases fit TRBD2. V was pared by 0 bases and J by 1 base, with 3 bases of the junction left unmatched. In germline, CDR1 is SGHKS, CDR2 YYEKEE (reference sequence). The CDR3 runs to 16 residues. The DNA for the CDR3 is TGTGCCAGCAGCTTGGGGGTAGCGGGATCCTACAATGAGCAGTTCTTC. The encoded protein is CASSLGVAGSYNEQFF.

The rearrangement joins TRBV10-1 to TRBJ2-1; D is tentatively TRBD1 or TRBD2 (5 bases each). Germline-derived CDR1 and CDR2 are WNHNN and SYGVQD (reference sequence). This CDR3 is 16 amino acids long. Deletions cut 0 bases from V and 4 bases from J, with 13 bases between. CDR3 DNA sequence: TGCGCCAGCAGTGAGTCTCGGGGTAGGGGATACAATGAGCAGTTCTTC. Its translation: CASSESRGRGYNEQFF.

The V gene is TRBV18, the J gene TRBJ2-3; D is perhaps TRBD1 (5 bases). Per the germline V gene, CDR1 is KGHSH and CDR2 is LQKENI. The CDR3 length is 13 residues. Trimming took 4 bases from V and 2 from J, leaving 7 bases between them. For the CDR3, the DNA is TGTGCCAGCTCACAGGGGATCACAGATACGCAGTATTTT. Translating it yields CASSQGITDTQYF.

In its sample, this clone was seen once. The V gene is TRBV4-1, the J gene TRBJ1-4, with D perhaps TRBD1 (6 bases). The V end lost 4 bases, the J end lost 5 bases, and 14 bases lay between the germline ends. The V gene's germline CDR1 is MGHRA and CDR2 YSYEKL. The CDR3 consists of 15 residues. CDR3 nucleotide sequence: TGCGCCAGCAGCCTAACGACAGGAACAAATGAAAAACTGTTTTTT. Protein sequence: CASSLTTGTNEKLFF.

The J gene is TRBJ2-1, the V gene TRBV11-2; TRBD2 might be the D (6 bases). The CDR3 extends over 12 amino acids. The V gene's germline CDR1 is SGHAT and CDR2 FQNNGV. V was shortened by 5 bases and J by 6 bases, with 8 bases between the two germline ends. The chain's CDR3 is CASSRDFNEQFF. CDR3 coding DNA: TGTGCCAGCAGCAGGGACTTCAATGAGCAGTTCTTC. Full variable domain (missing parts from reference TRBV11-2 and TRBJ2-1): EAGVAQSPRYKIIEKRQSVAFWCNPISGHATLYWYQQILGQGPKLLIQFQNNGVVDDSQLPKDRFSAERLKGVDSTLKIQPAKLEDSAVYLCASSRDFNEQFFGPGTRLTVL.

The chain employs TRBV29-1 and TRBJ1-2; TRBD1 matches 7 bases. Germline assignment: CDR1 SQVTM and CDR2 ANQGSEA. V trimming: 8 bases; J trimming: 7 bases; junction bases outside the gene matches: 13. This CDR3 contains 13 residues. CDR3 amino acids: CSFKGQSKGGYTF. CDR3 in DNA: TGCAGCTTCAAGGGACAGTCAAAGGGTGGCTACACCTTC.

This clone was observed a single time. J is TRBJ1-4 and V is TRBV5-1; D possibly corresponds to TRBD1 (6 bases). V was clipped by 4 bases and J by 3 bases, with 13 bases between them. CDR1 and CDR2 (germline): SGHRS, YFSETQ. CDR3 length: 15 amino acids. The CDR3 is CASSPRGFANEKLFF. CDR3 coding DNA: TGCGCCAGCAGCCCCAGGGGTTTCGCTAATGAAAAACTGTTTTTT.

The chain has TRBV5-4 and TRBJ2-5, with 11 bases matching TRBD2. Germline lookup yields CDR1 SGHNT and CDR2 YYREEE (reference sequence). This CDR3 contains 14 residues. V gave up 3 bases and J gave up 4 bases; unmatched junction bases: 2. CDR3 amino acids: CASSSGTSGETQYF. CDR3 nucleotide sequence: TGTGCCAGCAGCTCAGGGACTAGCGGAGAGACCCAGTACTTC.

This chain links TRBV5-8 with TRBJ2-7, with D tentatively TRBD2 (5 bases). The length of the CDR3 is 15 residues. Germline CDR1 reads SGHTS; CDR2 reads YDEGEE. V lost 4 bases and J lost 2, with 16 bases in between. CDR3 nucleotides: TGTGCCAGCAGCCCTGGACTGTTTTGGACCTACGAGCAGTACTTC. This codes for CASSPGLFWTYEQYF.

The CDR3 sequence is CASSPAGGPQETQYF. The CDR3 DNA is TGTGCCAGCAGTCCCGCGGGAGGCCCACAAGAGACCCAGTACTTC. The chain recombines TRBV28 with TRBJ2-5; the match to TRBD2 covers 8 bases. Germline CDR1 is MDHEN and CDR2 is SYDVKM. This CDR3 is 15 amino acids long. V lost 5 bases to trimming and J lost 2 bases; unmatched junction nucleotides: 7.

This clone was detected once. This chain links TRBV5-6 with TRBJ2-7; 10 bases line up with TRBD2. The V and J ends lost 2 bases and 9 bases, in that order; junction bases with no gene match: 20. Germline V gene lookup returns CDR1 SGHDT and CDR2 YYEEEE. This CDR3 has 18 amino acids. The CDR3 sequence is CASSFWGDLGLAGARQYF. The DNA of the CDR3 is TGTGCCAGCAGCTTTTGGGGGGACCTTGGGCTAGCGGGAGCCAGGCAGTACTTC. The whole variable domain, filled in from reference TRBV5-6 and TRBJ2-7, reads DAGVTQSPTHLIKTRGQQVTLRCSPKSGHDTVSWYQQALGQGPQFIFQYYEEEERQRGNFPDRFSGHQFPNYSSELNVNALLLGDSALYLCASSFWGDLGLAGARQYFGPGTRLTVT.

The chain recombines TRBV10-3 with TRBJ1-1; possibly TRBD1 for D (5 bases). Trimming shortened V by 2 bases and J by 4 bases, and 11 bases separated the two germline ends. CDR1 and CDR2 (germline): ENHRY, SYGVKD. CDR3 size: 14 residues. Here the CDR3 reads CAISEGGVSTEAFF. CDR3 in DNA: TGTGCCATCAGTGAGGGAGGGGTGAGCACTGAAGCTTTCTTT.

This sequence joins TRBV28 and TRBJ2-7; no reliable D call. Trimming removed 4 bases from V and 6 bases from J, with 7 bases in between. CDR1 is MDHEN, CDR2 SYDVKM, per germline. CDR3 length: 11 residues. The CDR3 loop reads CASSSPPEQYF. CDR3 coding DNA: TGTGCCAGCAGTTCCCCCCCCGAGCAGTACTTC.

This rearrangement joins TRBV7-8 to TRBJ2-7; no firm D call. CDR1 is SGHVS and CDR2 is FQNEAQ in the germline V gene. V was cut by 0 bases and J by 2 bases, with 8 bases left in between. The CDR3 consists of 14 residues. The CDR3 reads CASSLARKTYEQYF. CDR3 nucleotides: TGTGCCAGCAGCTTAGCGCGGAAAACCTACGAGCAGTACTTC.

The gene calls are TRBV6-1 and TRBJ2-7; 12 bases line up with TRBD2. Per germline, CDR1 MNHNS and CDR2 SASEGT. With 5 bases clipped from V and 4 bases from J, the junction kept 6 bases outside the gene matches. The CDR3 extends over 15 amino acids. The CDR3 loop is CASSPQLAGGYEQYF. DNA of the CDR3: TGTGCCAGCAGTCCACAACTAGCGGGGGGTTACGAGCAGTACTTC.